Shown below are 21 T cell receptor beta chains from a single sample sequenced in a study of response to subunit inactivated influenza vaccine. TCRdb used MiXCR to reprocess the RT-PCR reads, holding one entry per CDR3 protein. This sample has 800,000 or so distinct CDR3 sequences, with about 20% found just once. The material sequenced was PBMCs from blood, taken 4 to 6 days after vaccination. The receptors were sampled from a man aged 50-60 years who received an inactivated influenza vaccine.

V gene TRBV6-2 or TRBV6-3 combines with J gene TRBJ2-5, with 7 bases that match TRBD2. CDR3 size: 15 residues. CDR1 MNHEY and CDR2 SVGEGT come from the germline V gene. Trimming cost V 2 bases and J 2 bases; bases outside gene matches: 5. CDR3 in DNA: TGTGCCAGCAGTTACCCGCTCGGGGGGCAAGAGACCCAGTACTTC. This sequence encodes CASSYPLGGQETQYF.

This clonotype was detected only a few times. CDR3 bases: TGTGCCAGCAGCTTATGGGTAGAGGCAGATACGCAGTATTTT. This sequence encodes CASSLWVEADTQYF. The V and J genes are TRBV7-2 and TRBJ2-3; D is uncertain. The CDR3 is made up of 14 amino acids. Germline values: CDR1 SGHTA, CDR2 FQGNSA. Trimming removed 2 bases at V and 4 bases at J, with 10 bases between.

This clonotype was counted many times. The rearrangement uses TRBV20-1 and TRBJ2-1; D is uncertain. The CDR3 length is 12 residues. Germline V lookup: CDR1 DFQATT, CDR2 SNEGSKA (reference sequence). Trimming took off 1 base at V and 9 bases at J, with 10 bases between the two ends. CDR3 sequence (DNA): TGCAGTGCTAGAGGGACCCACGGTGAGCAGTTCTTC. Protein product: CSARGTHGEQFF.

This clonotype was seen a few times. The V gene is TRBV10-3, the J gene TRBJ2-7, with TRBD2 matching over 9 bases. CDR3 length: 14 residues. V was clipped by 4 bases and J by 6 bases; unmatched bases: 7. The germline CDR1 and CDR2 sequences are ENHRY and SYGVKD. Here the CDR3 DNA reads TGTGCCATCAGTGTGGCGGGGGGGTCTGGCGAGCAGTACTTC. This sequence encodes CAISVAGGSGEQYF.

CDR3 amino acids: CSVALSTGLSGNTIYF. The CDR3 DNA follows: TGCAGCGTTGCTCTCTCGACAGGGCTGTCTGGAAACACCATATATTTT. V usage is TRBV29-1 and J usage is TRBJ1-3; TRBD1 matches 7 bases. Germline loops: CDR1 SQVTM, CDR2 ANQGSEA. The CDR3 sequence is 16 residues long. V shed 4 bases, J shed 1 base, and the junction held 10 bases outside the gene matches.

The chain is built from TRBV12-3 or TRBV12-4 and TRBJ2-1; 11 positions match TRBD2. The length of the CDR3 is 16 residues. J was trimmed by 10 bases and V by 4 bases; bases with no gene match: 12. As DNA, the CDR3 is TGTGCCAGCAGTTCACCGGGGGGACTAGCGGAGCAAGAGCAGTTCTTC. This encodes CASSSPGGLAEQEQFF.

The rearrangement uses TRBV20-1 and TRBJ1-2; D is possibly TRBD1 (6 bases). This CDR3 spans 13 amino acids. V was clipped by 0 bases and J by 4 bases, with 9 bases between them. Germline values: CDR1 DFQATT, CDR2 SNEGSKA (reference sequence). CDR3 sequence: CSARDQGGYGYTF. DNA of the CDR3: TGCAGTGCTAGAGATCAAGGGGGCTATGGCTACACCTTC.

This chain connects TRBV30 to TRBJ2-1; D is uncertain. The ends were cut back, 4 bases at V and 0 bases at J, with 13 bases in the middle. Germline lookup yields CDR1 GTSNPN and CDR2 SVGIG (reference sequence). There are 15 residues in the CDR3. This chain's CDR3 is CAWTDGGSSYNEQFF. CDR3 nucleotides: TGTGCCTGGACCGACGGCGGTAGCTCCTACAATGAGCAGTTCTTC.

This clonotype appeared many times. The chain is built from TRBV29-1 and TRBJ2-3; 9 nucleotides line up with TRBD1. CDR3 length: 16 amino acids. Germline loops: CDR1 SQVTM, CDR2 ANQGSEA. The V gene end was trimmed by 1 base and the J gene end by 3 bases; junction bases not matched to a gene: 8. CDR3 sequence: CSVEARDREGTDTQYF. The CDR3 region has the DNA TGCAGCGTTGAAGCCCGGGACAGGGAGGGTACAGATACGCAGTATTTT.

This clonotype was seen only a few times. The chain combines TRBV28 with TRBJ2-1; D is possibly TRBD1 or TRBD2 (5 bases each). The V gene's germline CDR1 is MDHEN and CDR2 SYDVKM. With 6 bases removed from V and 7 bases from J, the gap between germline ends came to 19 bases. The CDR3 has 15 amino acids. CDR3 bases: TGTGCCAGCAGACCCCCCTGGGGGAGAGGGAATGAGCAGTTCTTC. This encodes CASRPPWGRGNEQFF.

The gene calls are TRBV7-6 and TRBJ2-3, with TRBD1 as a possible D gene (5 bases). The germline V and J ends were trimmed by 4 bases and 2 bases, with 16 bases remaining between them. CDR3 length: 16 residues. CDR1 SGHVS and CDR2 FNYEAQ come from the germline V gene. Here the CDR3 reads CASSWELQGNTDTQYF. CDR3 nucleotides: TGTGCCAGCAGCTGGGAATTGCAGGGAAACACAGATACGCAGTATTTT.

The chain has TRBV5-1 and TRBJ2-6, with a possible D match to TRBD1 (6 bases). The germline V gene encodes CDR1 SGHRS and CDR2 YFSETQ. The CDR3 loop spans 17 amino acids. V shed 1 base and J shed 0 bases, with 11 bases lying between them. The CDR3 DNA is TGCGCCAGCAGCTTGCGACAGGCGCGCTCTGGGGCCAACGTCCTGACTTTC. This sequence encodes CASSLRQARSGANVLTF.

This clonotype was counted only a few times. The junction shows a germline mismatch at one end, possibly a read error. The chain couples TRBV2 to TRBJ1-1; D remains ambiguous. The CDR3 spans 11 residues. In germline, CDR1 is SNHLY, CDR2 FYNNEI. CDR3 region: CASTMKTEAFF. For the CDR3, the DNA is TGTGCCAGTACCATGAAGACTGAAGCTTTCTTT.

This clonotype was recorded at least ten times. The V call is TRBV20-1, the J call TRBJ1-5; TRBD1 matches 8 bases. The CDR3 has 13 residues. Germline CDR1 is DFQATT and CDR2 is SNEGSKA (reference sequence). The ends lost 1 base at V and 7 bases at J; junction bases unmatched: 3. The CDR3 DNA reads as TGCAGTGCTAGAGTGACAGGGGACCAGCCCCAGCATTTT. Translating gives CSARVTGDQPQHF.

The chain employs TRBV29-1 and TRBJ2-7, with TRBD1 matching 8 bases. From germline, CDR1 is SQVTM and CDR2 ANQGSEA. The CDR3 contains 12 residues. The ends lost 4 bases at V and 5 bases at J; junction bases unmatched: 4. CDR3 residues: CSVARGLNEQYF. CDR3 nucleotide sequence: TGCAGCGTTGCCAGGGGGCTCAACGAGCAGTACTTC.

V and J are TRBV7-9 and TRBJ1-2, with D uncertain. V lost 1 base, J lost 6 bases, and 6 bases lay in between. The V gene's germline CDR1 is SEHNR and CDR2 FQNEAQ (reference sequence). CDR3 length equals 12 residues. The CDR3 nucleotides are TGTGCCAGCAGCTTAGGTACCGATGGCTACACCTTC. Translated: CASSLGTDGYTF.

V and J are TRBV20-1 and TRBJ2-7; D is undetermined. Trimming left V 4 bases short and J 2 bases short, with 15 bases between. CDR1 and CDR2 from the germline V gene are DFQATT and SNEGSKA (reference sequence). The CDR3 consists of 14 residues. The CDR3 DNA reads as TGCAGTGCTAATAGCCTAGGACGCCCCTACGAGCAGTACTTC. Encoded protein: CSANSLGRPYEQYF.

The chain combines TRBV10-3 with TRBJ2-7; D possibly corresponds to TRBD1 (6 bases). The V and J ends lost 4 bases and 1 base respectively, with 8 bases between them. The CDR3 sequence is 13 residues long. The germline gives CDR1 ENHRY, CDR2 SYGVKD. CDR3 DNA sequence: TGTGCCATCAGTGGGGGGCAGTCCTACGAGCAGTACTTC. Protein: CAISGGQSYEQYF.

This clonotype was counted only a few times. The genes are TRBV4-2 and TRBJ1-6, with D unclear. V lost 4 bases, J lost 7 bases, and 14 bases lay in between. CDR3 length: 15 amino acids. Looked up from germline, CDR1 is LGHNA and CDR2 is YNFKEQ. CDR3 sequence reads: CASSLTGQANSPLHF. The CDR3 DNA reads TGTGCCAGCAGCCTGACGGGCCAGGCAAATTCACCCCTCCACTTT.

This clonotype was seen more than once but under ten times. The CDR3 DNA reads as TGCGCCAGCAGCTTGGGGGACTATTCTAAAGGAGAGCAGTTCTTC. It specifies CASSLGDYSKGEQFF. The V call is TRBV5-1, the J call TRBJ2-1, with 7 bases aligning to TRBD2. This CDR3 is 15 amino acids long. J lost 10 bases, V lost 0 bases, and 10 bases had no gene match. CDR1 and CDR2 from the germline V gene are SGHRS and YFSETQ.

The V gene is TRBV10-3, the J gene TRBJ2-1, with 7 nucleotides matching TRBD2. The germline V gene encodes CDR1 ENHRY and CDR2 SYGVKD. The CDR3 is made up of 13 amino acids. J lost 8 bases, V lost 6 bases, and 7 bases had no gene match. The CDR3 spells CAIRRGGDDEQFF. The CDR3 region has the DNA TGTGCCATCAGGAGGGGAGGGGACGATGAGCAGTTCTTC.